The rows below give T cell receptor beta chains drawn from one sample of a study of shared clonotypes between healthy human individuals. Using immunoSEQ multiplex PCR, the repertoire was profiled, and TCRdb retains in-frame clones only, with some absent. In the table there are 600,000 or so clones, about 98% of which are singletons. Sequencing was carried out using naive CD8+ T cells sorted from blood. The source of these receptors is a man aged 25 to 40 in good health. Each CDR3 is given with its conserved first and last residue. The order of the fields is CDR3 length, V gene, D gene, J gene, clone size, CDR3 protein, CDR3 DNA. D genes are given only for firm matches. Clone size is shown for a subset of rows, as once, few, many or a class of expanded clone.

>13|TRBV29-1|TRBD1|TRBJ1-1|once
CSVVHRGRTEAFF
TGCAGCGTGGTACACAGGGGGAGGACTGAAGCTTTCTTT
>15|TRBV4-1|-|TRBJ2-2|once
CASSQTAGWTGELFF
TGCGCCAGCAGCCAAACGGCAGGGTGGACCGGGGAGCTGTTTTTT
>14|TRBV7-9|TRBD1|TRBJ2-7|-
CASSARDRAYEQYF
TGTGCCAGCAGCGCTCGGGACAGGGCCTACGAGCAGTACTTC
>19|TRBV4-3|TRBD2|TRBJ2-5|-
CASSQDWGLAGQPQETQYF
TGCGCCAGCAGCCAAGATTGGGGACTAGCGGGTCAACCACAAGAGACCCAGTACTTC
>17|TRBV7-2|TRBD2|TRBJ2-1|once
CASSLDLPGGRTDEQFF
TGTGCCAGCAGCTTAGATCTCCCTGGCGGGAGGACGGATGAGCAGTTCTTC
>14|TRBV7-6|-|TRBJ2-6|-
CASSPSAGANVLTF
TGTGCCAGCAGCCCAAGCGCTGGGGCCAACGTCCTGACTTTC
>15|TRBV4-3|-|TRBJ2-7|-
CASSPGGTRSYEQYF
TGCGCCAGCAGCCCTGGGGGCACACGGTCCTACGAGCAGTACTTC
>17|TRBV4-1|-|TRBJ2-1|-
CASSQEPPAGRYNEQFF
TGCGCCAGCAGCCAAGAACCCCCGGCAGGGCGGTACAATGAGCAGTTCTTC
>13|TRBV27|-|TRBJ1-1|once
CASSFSENTEAFF
TGTGCCAGCAGTTTCTCGGAGAACACTGAAGCTTTCTTT
>12|TRBV10-3|-|TRBJ1-3|-
CAISEDADAIYF
TGTGCCATCAGTGAAGACGCGGACGCCATATATTTT
>15|TRBV28|TRBD1|TRBJ2-3|once
CASRTWTGGEDTQYF
TGTGCCAGCAGGACCTGGACAGGGGGCGAAGATACGCAGTATTTT
>17|TRBV27|-|TRBJ2-3|-
CASSLGLANWGTDTQYF
TGTGCCAGCAGTTTAGGGCTAGCCAACTGGGGAACAGATACGCAGTATTTT
>14|TRBV11-2|TRBD1|TRBJ2-5|-
CASSATGGQETQYF
TGTGCCAGCAGCGCGACAGGGGGGCAAGAGACCCAGTACTTC
>13|TRBV28|-|TRBJ1-4|-
CASWGWANEKLFF
TGTGCCAGTTGGGGGTGGGCTAATGAAAAACTGTTTTTT
>15|TRBV28|TRBD1|TRBJ1-5|once
CASSLIRGSNQPQHF
TGTGCCAGCAGTTTAATCAGGGGGAGCAATCAGCCCCAGCATTTT
>13|TRBV10-3|-|TRBJ2-7|-
CAILGLADDEQYF
TGTGCCATCCTCGGGTTAGCGGACGACGAGCAGTACTTC
>13|TRBV27|-|TRBJ2-7|-
CASSSGTFYEQYF
TGTGCCAGCAGTTCCGGAACCTTTTACGAGCAGTACTTC
>14|TRBV9|-|TRBJ2-7|-
CASSVEAGTYEQYF
TGTGCCAGCAGCGTAGAGGCAGGGACCTACGAGCAGTACTTC
>12|TRBV5-1|-|TRBJ2-1|-
CASSSEYNEQFF
TGCGCCAGCAGCTCCGAGTACAATGAGCAGTTCTTC
>15|TRBV28|-|TRBJ2-2|-
CASRLQGSDTGELFF
TGTGCCAGCAGACTACAGGGATCCGACACCGGGGAGCTGTTTTTT
>15|TRBV5-5|TRBD2|TRBJ2-2|-
CASSPGRGTLGELFF
TGTGCCAGCAGCCCGGGGAGGGGTACCCTCGGGGAGCTGTTTTTT
>16|TRBV29-1|-|TRBJ2-1|-
CSVEGHIDRSYNEQFF
TGCAGCGTTGAGGGACACATAGACAGGTCCTACAATGAGCAGTTCTTC
>13|TRBV6-5|-|TRBJ1-1|-
CASNPGPNTEAFF
TGTGCCAGCAACCCGGGCCCGAACACTGAAGCTTTCTTT
>16|TRBV29-1|-|TRBJ2-6|-
CSVVSVDLSGANVLTF
TGCAGCGTTGTGTCGGTTGACTTGTCTGGGGCCAACGTCCTGACTTTC
>14|TRBV9|TRBD2|TRBJ2-7|-
CANSVVAGDYEQYF
TGTGCCAACAGCGTAGTGGCGGGAGATTACGAGCAGTACTTC
>15|TRBV27|TRBD2|TRBJ2-2|-
CASLRSGRAHGELFF
TGTGCCAGTCTGAGGAGCGGGAGGGCCCACGGGGAGCTGTTTTTT
>18|TRBV9|TRBD1|TRBJ1-1|-
CASSVDQQGANLDTEAFF
TGTGCCAGCAGCGTAGATCAACAGGGGGCGAATTTGGACACTGAAGCTTTCTTT
>13|TRBV9|-|TRBJ1-1|-
CASSVGGVGEAFF
TGTGCCAGCAGCGTAGGAGGAGTTGGTGAAGCTTTCTTT
>11|TRBV20-1|-|TRBJ2-7|-
CSARAVGEQYF
TGCAGTGCTAGGGCCGTTGGTGAGCAGTACTTC
>11|TRBV20-1|-|TRBJ1-2|-
CSARGDRGYTF
TGCAGTGCTAGAGGGGACCGGGGCTACACCTTC
>16|TRBV5-1|TRBD1|TRBJ2-5|-
CASSLGQGALEETQYF
TGCGCCAGCAGCTTGGGACAGGGGGCACTTGAAGAGACCCAGTACTTC
>18|TRBV18|TRBD1|TRBJ2-1|-
CASSPRQGVAAGYNEQFF
TGTGCCAGCTCACCCCGACAGGGGGTGGCAGCGGGGTACAATGAGCAGTTCTTC
>12|TRBV25-1|-|TRBJ2-1|-
CASSESPGEQFF
TGTGCCAGCAGTGAATCCCCAGGTGAGCAGTTCTTC
>13|TRBV28|-|TRBJ2-3|-
CASSTPELTTQYF
TGTGCCAGCAGTACCCCAGAATTAACTACGCAGTATTTT
>13|TRBV7-9|TRBD2|TRBJ2-1|-
CASSFLLAAEQFF
TGTGCCAGCAGCTTCCTCCTAGCGGCTGAGCAGTTCTTC
>14|TRBV7-6|-|TRBJ1-2|-
CASSLDSTNYGYTF
TGTGCCAGCAGCTTAGACAGTACTAACTATGGCTACACCTTC
>14|TRBV27|TRBD1|TRBJ2-7|-
CASSPRDSHYEQYF
TGTGCCAGCAGTCCCCGGGACAGCCACTACGAGCAGTACTTC
>13|TRBV7-6|-|TRBJ1-5|-
CASSPRWDQPQHF
TGTGCCAGCAGCCCCCGGTGGGACCAGCCCCAGCATTTT
>14|TRBV11-3|TRBD2|TRBJ2-7|once
CASSASGSSYEQYF
TGTGCCAGCAGCGCTAGCGGTTCCTCCTACGAGCAGTACTTC
>16|TRBV5-4|-|TRBJ2-2|-
CASWRGQGVDNGELFF
TGTGCCAGCTGGCGGGGGCAGGGGGTGGATAACGGGGAGCTGTTTTTT
>17|TRBV5-4|-|TRBJ2-1|-
CASSATLGPGVYNEQFF
TGTGCCAGCAGCGCGACCCTAGGACCCGGAGTCTACAATGAGCAGTTCTTC
>18|TRBV4-1|-|TRBJ2-7|-
CASSRTLMNTGLGYEQYF
TGCGCCAGCAGCCGGACCCTGATGAATACTGGATTAGGATACGAGCAGTACTTC
>14|TRBV27|TRBD2|TRBJ2-7|-
CASSSSGRVYEQYF
TGTGCCAGCAGTTCTAGCGGGAGGGTCTACGAGCAGTACTTC
>16|TRBV19|TRBD1|TRBJ1-2|-
CASIPLPGQGMNGYTF
TGTGCCAGTATCCCCCTCCCGGGACAGGGAATGAATGGCTACACCTTC
>16|TRBV10-2|TRBD2|TRBJ2-1|once
CASSEGLAGDYHEQFF
TGCGCCAGCAGTGAGGGACTAGCGGGAGATTACCATGAGCAGTTCTTC
>17|TRBV4-3|-|TRBJ2-1|-
CASSQDFNIYSYNEQFF
TGCGCCAGCAGCCAAGATTTTAACATATACTCCTACAATGAGCAGTTCTTC
>13|TRBV27|-|TRBJ2-1|-
CASSLNRANEQFF
TGTGCCAGCAGTTTGAACAGGGCAAATGAGCAGTTCTTC
>15|TRBV5-4|-|TRBJ2-1|-
CASSLETSSYNEQFF
TGTGCCAGCAGCTTAGAAACTAGCTCCTACAATGAGCAGTTCTTC
>18|TRBV28|-|TRBJ1-5|-
CASSPSRAGERSNQPQHF
TGTGCCAGCAGTCCTAGTCGGGCGGGCGAACGTAGCAATCAGCCCCAGCATTTT
>18|TRBV1|-|TRBJ2-3|-
CTSSQTTPGLAVTDTQYF
TGCACCAGCAGCCAAACCACCCCGGGACTAGCGGTCACAGATACGCAGTATTTT
>16|TRBV9|-|TRBJ2-7|-
CASSVGSTAWDYEQYF
TGTGCCAGCAGCGTAGGTTCCACGGCGTGGGACTACGAGCAGTACTTC
>12|TRBV7-9|-|TRBJ2-7|-
CASSLRPREQYF
TGTGCCAGCAGCTTAAGGCCTCGCGAGCAGTACTTC
>15|TRBV7-6|-|TRBJ2-5|-
CASSLFAGNSETQYF
TGTGCCAGCAGCTTATTTGCAGGGAATAGCGAGACCCAGTACTTC